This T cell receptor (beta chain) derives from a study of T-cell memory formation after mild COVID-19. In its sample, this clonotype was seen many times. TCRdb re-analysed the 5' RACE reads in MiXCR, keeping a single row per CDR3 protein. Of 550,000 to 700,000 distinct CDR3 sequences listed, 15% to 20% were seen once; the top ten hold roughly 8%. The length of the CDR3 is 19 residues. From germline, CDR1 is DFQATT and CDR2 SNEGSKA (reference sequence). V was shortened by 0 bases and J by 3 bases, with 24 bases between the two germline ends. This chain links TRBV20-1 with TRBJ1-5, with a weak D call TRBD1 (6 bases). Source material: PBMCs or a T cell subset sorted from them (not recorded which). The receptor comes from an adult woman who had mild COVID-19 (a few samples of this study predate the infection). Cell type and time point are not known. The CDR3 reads CSARDVGGLPGGFNQPQHF. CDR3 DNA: TGCAGTGCTAGAGATGTAGGGGGGCTCCCCGGGGGCTTCAATCAGCCCCAGCATTTT.